This is a list of T cell receptor beta chains from one sample in a study of shared clonotypes between healthy human individuals. Clones were sequenced by immunoSEQ multiplex PCR, and TCRdb holds only the in-frame ones, with some missing. Among over 2 million clones listed, around 92% were seen once. The sequencing input was naive CD4+ T cells from PBMCs. The receptors were sampled from a man aged 18 to 30 in good health. Some clones in this sample may be carry-over from other donors' samples. Both conserved end residues are part of each CDR3. Fields, in order: V gene, D gene, J gene, CDR3 protein, CDR3 DNA. A D gene is named only where the DNA matches it firmly.

v_call: TRBV30
d_call: -
j_call: TRBJ2-7
cdr3_aa: CAWTGGTRVQYF
cdr3_nt: TGTGCCTGGACGGGCGGGACCAGGGTGCAGTACTTC

v_call: TRBV7-6
d_call: TRBD1
j_call: TRBJ1-1
cdr3_aa: CASSLVQGGNTEAFF
cdr3_nt: TGTGCCAGCAGCTTAGTCCAGGGGGGGAACACTGAAGCTTTCTTT

v_call: TRBV28
d_call: -
j_call: TRBJ2-5
cdr3_aa: CASSLSGAGKETQYF
cdr3_nt: TGTGCCAGCAGTTTATCTGGGGCCGGTAAAGAGACCCAGTACTTC

v_call: TRBV2
d_call: -
j_call: TRBJ2-3
cdr3_aa: CASSPSGLSTDTQYF
cdr3_nt: TGTGCCAGCAGTCCGAGCGGCCTGAGCACAGATACGCAGTATTTT

v_call: TRBV7-8
d_call: -
j_call: TRBJ2-5
cdr3_aa: CASSLAPGLGETQYF
cdr3_nt: TGTGCCAGCAGCTTAGCCCCAGGGCTCGGAGAGACCCAGTACTTC

v_call: TRBV6-5
d_call: TRBD1
j_call: TRBJ2-7
cdr3_aa: CASSYTWTGNSYEQYF
cdr3_nt: TGTGCCAGCAGTTACACTTGGACAGGGAACTCCTACGAGCAGTACTTC

v_call: TRBV2
d_call: -
j_call: TRBJ2-3
cdr3_aa: CASSEGPTMGTDTQYF
cdr3_nt: TGTGCCAGCAGTGAAGGACCGACGATGGGTACAGATACGCAGTATTTT

v_call: TRBV29-1
d_call: -
j_call: TRBJ2-1
cdr3_aa: CSVEDYHFNEQFF
cdr3_nt: TGCAGCGTTGAAGACTATCATTTCAATGAGCAGTTCTTC

v_call: TRBV7-2
d_call: -
j_call: TRBJ2-2
cdr3_aa: CASSLYRDLTGELFF
cdr3_nt: TGTGCCAGCAGTTTATACCGGGACCTCACCGGGGAGCTGTTTTTT

v_call: TRBV5-1
d_call: -
j_call: TRBJ2-3
cdr3_aa: CASSQTAGTSTDTQYF
cdr3_nt: TGCGCCAGCAGCCAGACGGCGGGGACTAGCACAGATACGCAGTATTTT

v_call: TRBV5-1
d_call: TRBD1
j_call: TRBJ2-5
cdr3_aa: CASSSGQGIQETQYF
cdr3_nt: TGCGCCAGCAGCTCGGGACAGGGAATCCAAGAGACCCAGTACTTC

v_call: TRBV6-1
d_call: -
j_call: TRBJ1-2
cdr3_aa: CASSEALPVNYGYTF
cdr3_nt: TGTGCCAGCAGTGAAGCGCTCCCTGTTAACTATGGCTACACCTTC

v_call: TRBV6-5
d_call: TRBD1
j_call: TRBJ2-1
cdr3_aa: CASSLTGSSSYNEQFF
cdr3_nt: TGTGCCAGCAGTTTGACAGGGTCCAGCTCCTACAATGAGCAGTTCTTC

v_call: TRBV6-5
d_call: -
j_call: TRBJ2-1
cdr3_aa: CASSYNRAPGNEQFF
cdr3_nt: TGTGCCAGCAGTTACAATCGGGCCCCTGGGAATGAGCAGTTCTTC

v_call: TRBV18
d_call: -
j_call: TRBJ2-7
cdr3_aa: CASSPTVPTVTNEQYF
cdr3_nt: TGTGCCAGCTCACCAACAGTCCCCACCGTTACTAACGAGCAGTACTTC

v_call: TRBV5-1
d_call: TRBD2
j_call: TRBJ2-7
cdr3_aa: CASSGPWDYQAEQYF
cdr3_nt: TGCGCCAGCAGCGGCCCCTGGGACTACCAAGCCGAGCAGTACTTC

v_call: TRBV6-4
d_call: -
j_call: TRBJ1-1
cdr3_aa: CASSANWNTEAFF
cdr3_nt: TGTGCCAGCAGTGCTAACTGGAACACTGAAGCTTTCTTT